This T cell receptor beta chain was recorded in a study of cytomegalovirus exposure and HLA in healthy donors. Overall study results and limits: The listing of 150 to 200 TCR beta chains classed them as cytomegalovirus-associated. According to reports, the classifier identified cytomegalovirus status with high specificity and sensitivity.

Assay used: immunoSEQ multiplex PCR; TCRdb lists only in-frame clones, some missing. In the table there are more than 95,000 clones, about 89% of which are singletons. On this clone: Its antigen is still unknown.

The V gene end was trimmed by 5 bases and the J gene end by 5 bases; junction bases not matched to a gene: 2. The CDR3 spans 14 residues. Germline V gene sequence: CDR1 MRHNA, CDR2 SNTAGT. This receptor was taken from a woman younger than 35 in good health and CMV-seronegative. The specimen was PBMCs. The V call is TRBV6-4, the J call TRBJ2-2; TRBD1 agrees at 10 bases. The CDR3 region has the DNA TGTGCCAGCAGTTGGACAGGGGGGACCGGGGAGCTGTTTTTT. Its protein is CASSWTGGTGELFF.